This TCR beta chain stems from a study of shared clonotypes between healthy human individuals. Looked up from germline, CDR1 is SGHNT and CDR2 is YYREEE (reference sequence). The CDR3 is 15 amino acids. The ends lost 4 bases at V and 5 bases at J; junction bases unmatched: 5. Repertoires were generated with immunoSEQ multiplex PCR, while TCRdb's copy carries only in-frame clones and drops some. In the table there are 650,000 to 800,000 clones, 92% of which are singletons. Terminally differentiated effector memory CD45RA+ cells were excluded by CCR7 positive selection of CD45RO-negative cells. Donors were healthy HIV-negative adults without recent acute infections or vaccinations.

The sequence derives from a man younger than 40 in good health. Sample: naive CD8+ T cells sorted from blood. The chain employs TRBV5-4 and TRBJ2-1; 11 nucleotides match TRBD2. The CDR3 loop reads CASSTTGLADNEQFF. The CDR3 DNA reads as TGTGCCAGCAGCACCACGGGACTAGCGGACAATGAGCAGTTCTTC.